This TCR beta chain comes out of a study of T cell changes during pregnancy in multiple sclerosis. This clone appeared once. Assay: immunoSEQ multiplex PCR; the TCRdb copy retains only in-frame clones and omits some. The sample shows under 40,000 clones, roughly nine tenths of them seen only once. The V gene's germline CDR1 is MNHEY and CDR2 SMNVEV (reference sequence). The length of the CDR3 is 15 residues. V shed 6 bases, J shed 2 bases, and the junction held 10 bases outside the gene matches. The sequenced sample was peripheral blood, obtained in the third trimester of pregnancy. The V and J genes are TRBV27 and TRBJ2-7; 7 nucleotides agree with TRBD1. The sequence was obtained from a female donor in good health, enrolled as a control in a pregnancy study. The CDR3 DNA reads TGTGCCAGCAGCAGTTTCGGACAGGACCCCTACGAGCAGTACTTC. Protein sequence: CASSSFGQDPYEQYF.